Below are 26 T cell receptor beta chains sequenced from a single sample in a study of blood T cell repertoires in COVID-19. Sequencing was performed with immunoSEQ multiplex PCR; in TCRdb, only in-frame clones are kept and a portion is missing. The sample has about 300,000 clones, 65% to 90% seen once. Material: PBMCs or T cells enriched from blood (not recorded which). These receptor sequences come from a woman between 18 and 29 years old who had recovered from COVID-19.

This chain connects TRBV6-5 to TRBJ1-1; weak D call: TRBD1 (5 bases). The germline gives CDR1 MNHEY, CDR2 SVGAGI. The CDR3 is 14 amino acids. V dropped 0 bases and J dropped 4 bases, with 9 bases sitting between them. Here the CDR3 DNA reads TGTGCCAGCAGTTACTCGGGGAGGGGCACTGAAGCTTTCTTT. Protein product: CASSYSGRGTEAFF.

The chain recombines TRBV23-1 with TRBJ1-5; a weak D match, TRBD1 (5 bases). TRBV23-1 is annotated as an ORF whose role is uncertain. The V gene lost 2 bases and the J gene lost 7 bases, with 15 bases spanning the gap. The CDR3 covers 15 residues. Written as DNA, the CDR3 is TGCGCCAGCAGTCAAAGGTCGCAGGGAGGGCAGCCCCAGCATTTT. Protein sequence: CASSQRSQGGQPQHF.

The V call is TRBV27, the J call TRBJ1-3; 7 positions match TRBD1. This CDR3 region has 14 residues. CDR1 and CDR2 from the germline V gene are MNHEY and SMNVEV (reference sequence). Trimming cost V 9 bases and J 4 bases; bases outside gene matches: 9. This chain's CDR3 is CASSRGAKGNTIYF. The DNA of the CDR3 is TGTGCCAGTAGCAGGGGGGCTAAGGGAAACACCATATATTTT.

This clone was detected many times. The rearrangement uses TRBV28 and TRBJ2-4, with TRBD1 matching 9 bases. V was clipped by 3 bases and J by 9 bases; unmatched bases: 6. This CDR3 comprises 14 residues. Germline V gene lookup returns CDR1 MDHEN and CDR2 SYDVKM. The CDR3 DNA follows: TGTGCCAGCAGTTTTGCGGGACAGGGCACCATTCAGTACTTC. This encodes CASSFAGQGTIQYF.

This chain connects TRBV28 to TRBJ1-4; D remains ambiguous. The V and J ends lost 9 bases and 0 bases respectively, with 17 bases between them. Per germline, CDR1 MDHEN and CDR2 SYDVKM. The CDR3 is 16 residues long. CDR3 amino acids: CASGKRVAATNEKLFF. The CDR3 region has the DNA TGTGCCAGTGGGAAGCGGGTGGCGGCAACTAATGAAAAACTGTTTTTT.

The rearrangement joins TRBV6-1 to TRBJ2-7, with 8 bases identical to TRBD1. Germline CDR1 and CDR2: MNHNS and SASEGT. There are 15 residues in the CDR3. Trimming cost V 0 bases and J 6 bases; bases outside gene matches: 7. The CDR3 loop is CASSEAGQGAREQYF. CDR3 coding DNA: TGTGCCAGCAGTGAAGCCGGGCAGGGGGCCCGCGAGCAGTACTTC.

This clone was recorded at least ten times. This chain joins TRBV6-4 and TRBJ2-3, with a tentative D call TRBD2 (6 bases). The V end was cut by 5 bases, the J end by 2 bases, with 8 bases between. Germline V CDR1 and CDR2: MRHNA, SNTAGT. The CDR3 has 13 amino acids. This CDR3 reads CASSPGVTDTQYF. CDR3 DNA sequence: TGTGCCAGCAGTCCGGGAGTCACAGATACGCAGTATTTT.

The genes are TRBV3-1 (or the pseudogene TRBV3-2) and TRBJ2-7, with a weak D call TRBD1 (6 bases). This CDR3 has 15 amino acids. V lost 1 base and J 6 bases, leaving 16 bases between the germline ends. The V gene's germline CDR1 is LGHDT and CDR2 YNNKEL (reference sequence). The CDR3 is CASSQGFGTRLEQYF. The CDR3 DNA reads TGTGCCAGCAGCCAAGGGTTCGGGACAAGGCTCGAGCAGTACTTC.

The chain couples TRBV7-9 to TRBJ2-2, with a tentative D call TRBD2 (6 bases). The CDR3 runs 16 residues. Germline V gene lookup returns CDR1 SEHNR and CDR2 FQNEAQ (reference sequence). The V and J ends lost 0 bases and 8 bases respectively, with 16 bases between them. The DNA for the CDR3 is TGTGCCAGCAGCTTAGCCCGGGACTTTAGAGTGGGGGAGCTGTTTTTT. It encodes CASSLARDFRVGELFF.

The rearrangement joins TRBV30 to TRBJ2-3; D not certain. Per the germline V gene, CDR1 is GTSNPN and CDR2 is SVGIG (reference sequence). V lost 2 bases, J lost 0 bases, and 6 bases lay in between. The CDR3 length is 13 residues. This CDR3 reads CAWSQESTDTQYF. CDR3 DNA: TGTGCCTGGAGTCAGGAAAGCACAGATACGCAGTATTTT.

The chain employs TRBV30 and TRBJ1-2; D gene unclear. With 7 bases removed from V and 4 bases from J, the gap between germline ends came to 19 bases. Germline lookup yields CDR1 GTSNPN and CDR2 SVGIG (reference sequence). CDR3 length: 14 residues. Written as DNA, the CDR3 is TGTGCCTCCCCCACGGGAGCTTCAGGCTATGGCTACACCTTC. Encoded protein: CASPTGASGYGYTF.

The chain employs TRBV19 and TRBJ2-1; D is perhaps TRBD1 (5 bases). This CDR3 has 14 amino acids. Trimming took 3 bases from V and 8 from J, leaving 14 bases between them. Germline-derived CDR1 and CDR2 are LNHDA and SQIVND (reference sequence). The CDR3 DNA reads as TGTGCCAGTAGTATGGTCAGTAGGGGATATGAGCAGTTCTTC. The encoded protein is CASSMVSRGYEQFF.

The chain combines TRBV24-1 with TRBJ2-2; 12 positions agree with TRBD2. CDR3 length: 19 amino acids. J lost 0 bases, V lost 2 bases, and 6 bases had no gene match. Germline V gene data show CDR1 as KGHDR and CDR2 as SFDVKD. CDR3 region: CATSDSGLAGRPNTGELFF. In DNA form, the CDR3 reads TGTGCCACCAGTGATTCGGGACTAGCGGGCCGTCCGAACACCGGGGAGCTGTTTTTT.

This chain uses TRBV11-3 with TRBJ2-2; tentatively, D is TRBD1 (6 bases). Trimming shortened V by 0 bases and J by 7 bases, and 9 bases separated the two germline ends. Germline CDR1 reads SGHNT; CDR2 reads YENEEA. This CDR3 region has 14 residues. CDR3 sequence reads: CASSLETGIGELFF. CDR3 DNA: TGTGCCAGCAGCTTAGAAACAGGGATCGGGGAGCTGTTTTTT.

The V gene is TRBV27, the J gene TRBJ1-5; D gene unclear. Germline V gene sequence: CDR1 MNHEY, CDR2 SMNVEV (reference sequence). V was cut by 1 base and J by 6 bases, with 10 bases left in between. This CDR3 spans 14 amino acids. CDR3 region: CASSLFPFSQPQHF. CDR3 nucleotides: TGTGCCAGCAGTTTATTCCCCTTTAGTCAGCCCCAGCATTTT.

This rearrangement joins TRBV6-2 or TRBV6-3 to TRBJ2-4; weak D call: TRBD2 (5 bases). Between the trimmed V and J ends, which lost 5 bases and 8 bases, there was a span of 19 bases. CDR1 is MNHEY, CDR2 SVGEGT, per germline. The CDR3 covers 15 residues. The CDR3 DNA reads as TGTGCCAGCAGTAAACGAGACTACGCACCGTACATTCAGTACTTC. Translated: CASSKRDYAPYIQYF.

The CDR3 region is CASSSSTIYGYTF. CDR3 sequence (DNA): TGTGCCAGCAGCTCTAGCACTATCTATGGCTACACCTTC. This chain connects TRBV12-3 or TRBV12-4 to TRBJ1-2, with no clear D. Deletions cut 6 bases from V and 4 bases from J, with 12 bases between. This CDR3 is 13 amino acids long.

CDR3 sequence: CASSDAGTMEAFF. For the CDR3, the DNA is TGCGCCAGCAGCGACGCCGGGACAATGGAGGCTTTCTTT. The rearrangement uses TRBV4-1 and TRBJ1-1; D is possibly TRBD1 (6 bases). Germline V gene sequence: CDR1 MGHRA, CDR2 YSYEKL. Trimming took 5 bases from V and 11 from J, leaving 18 bases between them. The CDR3 has 13 residues.

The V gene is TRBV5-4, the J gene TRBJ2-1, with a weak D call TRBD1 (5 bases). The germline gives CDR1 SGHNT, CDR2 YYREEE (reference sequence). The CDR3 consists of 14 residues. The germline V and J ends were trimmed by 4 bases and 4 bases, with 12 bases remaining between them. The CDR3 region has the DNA TGTGCCAGCAGCCTGGAAAACAGGTACAATGAGCAGTTCTTC. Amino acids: CASSLENRYNEQFF. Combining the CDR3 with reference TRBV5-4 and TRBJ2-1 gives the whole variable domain ETGVTQSPTHLIKTRGQQVTLRCSSQSGHNTVSWYQQALGQGPQFIFQYYREEENGRGNFPPRFSGLQFPNYSSELNVNALELDDSALYLCASSLENRYNEQFFGPGTRLTVL.

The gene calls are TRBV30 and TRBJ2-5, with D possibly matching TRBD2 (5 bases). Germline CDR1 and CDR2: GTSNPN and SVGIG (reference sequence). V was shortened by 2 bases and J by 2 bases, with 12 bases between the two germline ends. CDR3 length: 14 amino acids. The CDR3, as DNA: TGTGCCTGGAGTCGGGCGGGTACACAAGAGACCCAGTACTTC. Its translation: CAWSRAGTQETQYF.

CDR3 residues: CASSPEGGLAGRSYNEQFF. The CDR3 coding sequence is TGCGCCAGCAGCCCCGAGGGTGGACTAGCGGGCCGCTCCTACAATGAGCAGTTCTTC. This chain links TRBV5-1 with TRBJ2-1; TRBD2 agrees at 11 bases. Trimming took 4 bases from V and 0 from J; bases not matched to a gene: 12. Germline CDR1 is SGHRS and CDR2 is YFSETQ. CDR3 size: 19 residues.

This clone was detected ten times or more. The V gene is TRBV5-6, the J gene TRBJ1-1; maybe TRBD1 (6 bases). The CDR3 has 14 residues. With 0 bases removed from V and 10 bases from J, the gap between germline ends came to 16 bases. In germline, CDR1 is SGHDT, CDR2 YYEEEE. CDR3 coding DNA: TGTGCCAGCAGCTTGGGCCGACAGGAGCTAAGAGCTTTCTTT. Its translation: CASSLGRQELRAFF.

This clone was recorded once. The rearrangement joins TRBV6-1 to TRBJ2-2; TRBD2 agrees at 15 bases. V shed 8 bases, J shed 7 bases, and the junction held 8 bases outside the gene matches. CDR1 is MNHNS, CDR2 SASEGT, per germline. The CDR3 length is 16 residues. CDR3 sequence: CASRGLAGGPGGELFF. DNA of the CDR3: TGTGCCAGCCGTGGACTAGCGGGGGGGCCCGGCGGGGAGCTGTTTTTT.

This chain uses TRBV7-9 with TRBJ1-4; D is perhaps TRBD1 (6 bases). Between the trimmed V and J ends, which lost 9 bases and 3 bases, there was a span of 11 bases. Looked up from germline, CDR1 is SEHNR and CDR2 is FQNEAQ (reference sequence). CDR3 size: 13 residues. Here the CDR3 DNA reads TGTGCCAGTCTACAGGGCCCTAATGAAAAACTGTTTTTT. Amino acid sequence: CASLQGPNEKLFF.

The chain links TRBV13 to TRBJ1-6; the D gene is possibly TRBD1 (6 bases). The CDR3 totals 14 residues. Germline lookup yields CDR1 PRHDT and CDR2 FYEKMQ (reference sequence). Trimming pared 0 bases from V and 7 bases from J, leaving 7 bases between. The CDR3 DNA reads TGTGCCAGCAGCTTAGGACAGGGAAATTCACCCCTCCACTTT. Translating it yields CASSLGQGNSPLHF.

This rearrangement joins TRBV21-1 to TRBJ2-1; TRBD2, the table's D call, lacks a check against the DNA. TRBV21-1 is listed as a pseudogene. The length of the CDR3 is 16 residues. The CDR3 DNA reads TGTGCCAACAAGCCGTCGCGGGAGGTGGCCTACAATGAGCAGTTCTTC. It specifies CANKPSREVAYNEQFF.